These 16 T cell receptor beta chains were sequenced from one sample in a study of early T cells in non-severe SARS-CoV-2 infection. TCRdb used MiXCR to reprocess the 5' RACE reads, holding one entry per CDR3 protein. The sample has around 94,000 distinct CDR3 sequences, around 13% seen once; the top ten hold 5% to 8%. Sequencing was carried out using whole blood. Source of these receptors: an adult who was a healthcare worker with PCR-confirmed SARS-CoV-2 infection or an uninfected control (not recorded which).

This clonotype was seen many times. The V call is TRBV5-6, the J call TRBJ2-5, with D perhaps TRBD1 or TRBD2 (5 bases each). The germline V and J ends were trimmed by 2 bases and 3 bases, with 20 bases remaining between them. The CDR3 is made up of 17 amino acids. Per germline, CDR1 SGHDT and CDR2 YYEEEE. The CDR3 region is CASSFLGDGGFEETQYF. The CDR3, as DNA: TGTGCCAGCAGCTTTCTAGGCGATGGGGGTTTCGAAGAGACCCAGTACTTC.

V usage is TRBV18 and J usage is TRBJ2-7; D is ambiguous. Trimming cost V 0 bases and J 2 bases, with 8 bases left between them. Germline values: CDR1 KGHSH, CDR2 LQKENI. This CDR3 spans 14 amino acids. The CDR3: CASSPPRTTYEQYF. The CDR3 DNA reads as TGTGCCAGCTCACCACCGAGGACGACCTACGAGCAGTACTTC. Full variable domain (rest looked up from reference TRBV18 and TRBJ2-7): NAGVMQNPRHLVRRRGQEARLRCSPMKGHSHVYWYRQLPEEGLKFMVYLQKENIIDESGMPKERFSAEFPKEGPSILRIQQVVRGDSAAYFCASSPPRTTYEQYFGPGTRLTVT.

This clonotype was found many times. The chain couples TRBV6-6 to TRBJ1-2; tentatively, D is TRBD1 (6 bases). Between the trimmed V and J ends, which lost 5 bases and 2 bases, there was a span of 9 bases. Germline V gene data show CDR1 as MNHNY and CDR2 as SVGAGI (reference sequence). The CDR3 runs to 13 residues. The CDR3 DNA reads TGTGCCAGCAGTCCCCAGGGGAACTATGGCTACACCTTC. Amino acid sequence: CASSPQGNYGYTF.

V is TRBV2 and J is TRBJ2-7, with D tentatively TRBD2 (5 bases). The CDR3 loop spans 12 amino acids. V was cut by 6 bases and J by 3 bases, with 9 bases left in between. CDR1 is SNHLY, CDR2 FYNNEI, per germline. Here the CDR3 reads CASRGLNYEQYF. CDR3 in DNA: TGTGCCAGCAGAGGACTGAACTACGAGCAGTACTTC.

V is TRBV28 and J is TRBJ2-5, with TRBD2 as a possible D gene (6 bases). The CDR3 consists of 13 residues. The germline V gene has CDR1 MDHEN and CDR2 SYDVKM. Trimming cost V 6 bases and J 3 bases, with 11 bases left between them. The CDR3 loop reads CASRLADEETQYF. CDR3 DNA: TGTGCCAGCAGGTTAGCGGACGAAGAGACCCAGTACTTC.

This sequence joins TRBV7-9 and TRBJ2-3; 9 bases fit TRBD2. After removal of 2 bases from V and 3 bases from J, the junction contained 6 bases not matched to a gene. The CDR3 is made up of 16 amino acids. Germline V gives CDR1 SEHNR, CDR2 FQNEAQ (reference sequence). The DNA of the CDR3 is TGTGCCAGCAGCTTAATGAGGCTAGCGGGGACAGATACGCAGTATTTT. Translated: CASSLMRLAGTDTQYF.

The rearrangement uses TRBV2 and TRBJ2-7; TRBD1 agrees at 7 bases. Trimming removed 11 bases from V and 5 bases from J; junction bases left unmatched: 12. Germline-derived CDR1 and CDR2 are SNHLY and FYNNEI. This CDR3 has 13 residues. This CDR3 is CAGATGSKNEQYF. As DNA, the CDR3 is TGTGCCGGAGCGACAGGGAGTAAGAACGAGCAGTACTTC.

This clonotype was recorded a few times. The chain is built from TRBV7-2 and TRBJ2-7, with D unresolved. Germline V gene lookup returns CDR1 SGHTA and CDR2 FQGNSA. The CDR3 length is 13 residues. The ends were cut back, 5 bases at V and 2 bases at J, with 10 bases in the middle. This CDR3 is CASSVIRAYEQYF. The CDR3 bases are TGTGCCAGCAGCGTTATACGGGCCTACGAGCAGTACTTC.

At least ten counts were recorded for this clonotype. The genes are TRBV19 and TRBJ2-1; D not resolved. The V gene's germline CDR1 is LNHDA and CDR2 SQIVND (reference sequence). The V end was cut by 7 bases, the J end by 0 bases, with 19 bases between. The CDR3 totals 17 residues. CDR3 coding DNA: TGTGCCAGTATAGAGACATTCCACGTTCGCTCCTACAATGAGCAGTTCTTC. Protein: CASIETFHVRSYNEQFF.

This clonotype was counted many times. The CDR3 is CASSLGGRVGDTQYF. CDR3 DNA sequence: TGTGCCAGCAGCTTAGGAGGCAGGGTTGGAGATACGCAGTATTTT. This chain links TRBV7-2 with TRBJ2-3, with a tentative D call TRBD1 (5 bases). In germline, CDR1 is SGHTA, CDR2 FQGNSA. The CDR3 spans 15 residues. The V gene lost 1 base and the J gene lost 5 bases, with 13 bases spanning the gap.

The chain is built from TRBV2 and TRBJ2-1, with a weak D call TRBD2 (5 bases). Germline lookup yields CDR1 SNHLY and CDR2 FYNNEI. This CDR3 contains 16 residues. The V and J ends lost 5 bases and 6 bases respectively, with 20 bases between them. CDR3 region: CASSSFGPSRGNEQFF. The CDR3 DNA reads as TGTGCCAGCAGTTCGTTCGGGCCTAGTCGGGGCAATGAGCAGTTCTTC.

This clonotype was counted many times. This chain connects TRBV5-1 to TRBJ2-5; 13 positions agree with TRBD2. The CDR3 consists of 15 residues. CDR1 and CDR2 (germline): SGHRS, YFSETQ. The V segment lost 4 bases and the J segment 5 bases; nucleotides outside the gene matches: 5. In DNA form, the CDR3 reads TGCGCCAGCAGCACGGGGACTAGCGGGACGGAGACCCAGTACTTC. Translation: CASSTGTSGTETQYF. The full variable domain, with the rest looked up from reference TRBV5-1 and TRBJ2-5, is KAGVTQTPRYLIKTRGQQVTLSCSPISGHRSVSWYQQTPGQGLQFLFEYFSETQRNKGNFPGRFSGRQFSNSRSEMNVSTLELGDSALYLCASSTGTSGTETQYFGPGTRLLVL.

The J gene is TRBJ1-1, the V gene TRBV7-9; 8 nucleotides match TRBD1. In germline, CDR1 is SEHNR, CDR2 FQNEAQ (reference sequence). V trimming: 5 bases; J trimming: 10 bases; junction bases outside the gene matches: 6. This CDR3 comprises 12 residues. The CDR3 nucleotides read TGTGCCAGCAGCCACCCTACAGGGGGAGCTTTCTTT. It specifies CASSHPTGGAFF.

The CDR3 coding sequence is TGTGCCAGCAGCGTTGGTAGCGGGGTCCCCTACGAGCAGTACTTC. Its translation is CASSVGSGVPYEQYF. The chain links TRBV9 to TRBJ2-7; 8 bases align to TRBD2. The CDR3 consists of 15 residues. The V and J ends lost 2 bases and 2 bases, in that order; junction bases with no gene match: 6. The germline V gene has CDR1 SGDLS and CDR2 YYNGEE.

This clonotype was seen a few times. The V and J genes are TRBV28 and TRBJ2-3, with D perhaps matching TRBD2 (6 bases). The CDR3 length is 14 residues. Germline CDR1 is MDHEN and CDR2 is SYDVKM. V lost 2 bases, J lost 6 bases, and 12 bases lay in between. The CDR3 DNA reads as TGTGCCAGCAGTTTAATTCCAGGGAGGGATACGCAGTATTTT. Residues: CASSLIPGRDTQYF.

In this sample, this clonotype turned up many times. The rearrangement uses TRBV27 and TRBJ2-1; possible D gene TRBD1, 6 bases. With 8 bases removed from V and 7 bases from J, the gap between germline ends came to 21 bases. CDR3 size: 15 residues. Germline values: CDR1 MNHEY, CDR2 SMNVEV (reference sequence). CDR3 loop: CASGDYGQYENEQFF. CDR3 DNA sequence: TGTGCCAGCGGGGATTATGGACAGTATGAGAATGAGCAGTTCTTC.